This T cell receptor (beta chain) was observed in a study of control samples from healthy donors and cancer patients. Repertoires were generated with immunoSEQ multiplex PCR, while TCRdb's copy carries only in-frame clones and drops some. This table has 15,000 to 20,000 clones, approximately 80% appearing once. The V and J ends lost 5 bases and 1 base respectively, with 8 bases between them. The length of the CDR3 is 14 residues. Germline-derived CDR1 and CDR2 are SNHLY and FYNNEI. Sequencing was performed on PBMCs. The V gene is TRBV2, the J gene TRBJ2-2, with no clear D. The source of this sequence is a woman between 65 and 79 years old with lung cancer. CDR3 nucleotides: TGTGCCAGCAGTCGGACCGTGAACACCGGGGAGCTGTTTTTT. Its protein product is CASSRTVNTGELFF.